These 31 T cell receptor beta chains were all obtained from the same sample, sequenced in a study of PD-1 blockade in mismatch repair-deficient tumors. The antigens of these receptors remain unknown. The repertoire was sequenced with immunoSEQ multiplex PCR; TCRdb's copy has only in-frame clones and lacks some. The repertoire holds roughly 9,000 clones, with roughly 87% as singletons. Time point meaning: approximately ten-day in vitro stimulation with candidate mutation-associated neoantigen peptide 1. The sequencing here drew on cells cultured in vitro, taken from a patient treated with pembrolizumab. The receptors stem from an adult with mismatch repair-deficient cancer.

The rearrangement joins TRBV21-1 to TRBJ2-7. TRBV21-1 is described as a pseudogene. The CDR3 covers 17 residues. The CDR3 bases are TGTGCCAGCAGCAAAGTGTTATGGTGTAGGACGAGCTACGAGCAGTACTTC. This translates into CASSKVLWCRTSYEQYF.

The V call is TRBV28, the J call TRBJ2-4; tentative D call: TRBD1 (5 bases). Trimming took 3 bases from V and 0 from J, leaving 9 bases between them. The CDR3 has 15 residues. Germline V gene data show CDR1 as MDHEN and CDR2 as SYDVKM. The CDR3 region is CASSFLQGAKNIQYF. The CDR3 DNA follows: TGTGCCAGCAGTTTCCTCCAGGGAGCCAAAAACATTCAGTACTTC.

The chain has TRBV28 and TRBJ1-3; D is perhaps TRBD1 (6 bases). V was trimmed by 6 bases and J by 2 bases, leaving 14 bases between them. This CDR3 has 15 amino acids. Germline CDR1 is MDHEN and CDR2 is SYDVKM. CDR3 nucleotide sequence: TGTGCCAGCAGCAGCAGGGGTATAGCTGGAAACACCATATATTTT. This codes for CASSSRGIAGNTIYF.

This rearrangement joins TRBV18 to TRBJ1-5; D is perhaps TRBD1 (6 bases). The V gene's germline CDR1 is KGHSH and CDR2 LQKENI. The CDR3 is 17 amino acids. With 1 base removed from V and 4 bases from J, the gap between germline ends came to 17 bases. In DNA, the CDR3 is TGTGCCAGCTCACCACTATCCGGGGGCTCGGATAATCAGCCCCAGCATTTT. It translates to CASSPLSGGSDNQPQHF.

The rearrangement joins TRBV6-1 to TRBJ2-3; 10 bases align to TRBD2. Germline V gene data show CDR1 as MNHNS and CDR2 as SASEGT. CDR3 length: 16 amino acids. The junction had 10 bases not matched to a gene; V was cut back by 4 bases and J by 6 bases. The CDR3 DNA reads as TGTGCCAGCAGTGGGCAGCTAGCGGGAGAGGCCGATACGCAGTATTTT. Its translation is CASSGQLAGEADTQYF.

Only one count was recorded for this clone. The chain joins TRBV27 to TRBJ2-1, with D unclear. Germline V lookup: CDR1 MNHEY, CDR2 SMNVEV (reference sequence). The CDR3 spans 14 residues. V lost 5 bases and J lost 5, with 13 bases in between. The DNA for the CDR3 is TGTGCCAGCAGTCCGCGCCCTAAGGACAATGAGCAGTTCTTC. Its translation is CASSPRPKDNEQFF.

V and J are TRBV6-5 and TRBJ1-2, with TRBD1 matching over 11 bases. Germline V gene data show CDR1 as MNHEY and CDR2 as SVGAGI. The CDR3 totals 15 residues. V was clipped by 6 bases and J by 4 bases; unmatched bases: 7. Here the CDR3 DNA reads TGTGCCAGCAGATCCTCCGGGACAGGGGGCTATGGCTACACCTTC. It is translated as CASRSSGTGGYGYTF.

V gene TRBV7-2 combines with J gene TRBJ2-3, with unresolved D. Per the germline V gene, CDR1 is SGHTA and CDR2 is FQGNSA. CDR3 length: 13 amino acids. The V gene lost 1 base and the J gene lost 6 bases, with 8 bases spanning the gap. CDR3 nucleotide sequence: TGTGCCAGCAGCTTAGGGCCGGCCGATACGCAGTATTTT. This translates into CASSLGPADTQYF.

The chain joins TRBV2 to TRBJ1-5, with D possibly matching TRBD1 (5 bases). This CDR3 spans 15 amino acids. Per germline, CDR1 SNHLY and CDR2 FYNNEI. V lost 7 bases, J lost 0 bases, and 13 bases lay in between. This CDR3 is CASTPGRYSNQPQHF. The DNA for the CDR3 is TGTGCCAGCACCCCAGGGCGGTATAGCAATCAGCCCCAGCATTTT. Full variable domain (outside the CDR3, taken from reference TRBV2 and TRBJ1-5): EPEVTQTPSHQVTQMGQEVILRCVPISNHLYFYWYRQILGQKVEFLVSFYNNEISEKSEIFDDQFSVERPDGSNFTLKIRSTKLEDSAMYFCASTPGRYSNQPQHFGDGTRLSIL.

This clone came up once. The chain recombines TRBV27 with TRBJ2-3, with D perhaps TRBD1 (6 bases). This CDR3 is 17 amino acids long. Germline-derived CDR1 and CDR2 are MNHEY and SMNVEV (reference sequence). V was shortened by 3 bases and J by 4 bases, with 20 bases between the two germline ends. This CDR3 reads CASSLGADPFDPDTQYF. The CDR3 DNA reads as TGTGCCAGCAGTTTGGGGGCGGACCCTTTCGACCCAGATACGCAGTATTTT.

The V call is TRBV5-1, the J call TRBJ2-1; D unclear. The CDR3 has 15 amino acids. The V end lost 0 bases, the J end lost 0 bases, and 7 bases lay between the germline ends. From germline, CDR1 is SGHRS and CDR2 YFSETQ. CDR3 loop: CASSLVVSSYNEQFF. The CDR3 bases are TGCGCCAGCAGCTTGGTCGTAAGCTCCTACAATGAGCAGTTCTTC. The full variable domain, in which reference TRBV5-1 and TRBJ2-1 provide the parts outside the CDR3, is KAGVTQTPRYLIKTRGQQVTLSCSPISGHRSVSWYQQTPGQGLQFLFEYFSETQRNKGNFPGRFSGRQFSNSRSEMNVSTLELGDSALYLCASSLVVSSYNEQFFGPGTRLTVL.

This clone was seen a few times. This sequence joins TRBV7-3 and TRBJ2-1; D possibly corresponds to TRBD2 (6 bases). Trimming removed 0 bases at V and 5 bases at J, with 14 bases between. Germline V gene lookup returns CDR1 SGHTA and CDR2 FQGTGA. CDR3 length: 16 amino acids. The CDR3 DNA follows: TGTGCCAGCAGCTTAACCGGCGGGATGAACCACAATGAGCAGTTCTTC. This gives the protein CASSLTGGMNHNEQFF.

This chain links TRBV4-1 with TRBJ1-2, with D perhaps TRBD1 (5 bases). Looked up from germline, CDR1 is MGHRA and CDR2 is YSYEKL. V dropped 1 base and J dropped 3 bases, with 15 bases sitting between them. This CDR3 comprises 16 residues. The CDR3 protein is CASSQGREESHYGYTF. The CDR3 DNA is TGCGCCAGCAGCCAAGGCAGGGAGGAATCGCACTATGGCTACACCTTC.

The chain recombines TRBV28 with TRBJ2-4; 13 bases match TRBD2. Germline CDR1 is MDHEN and CDR2 is SYDVKM. The CDR3 runs 17 residues. Losses at the gene ends were 5 bases for V and 7 bases for J; bases not matched to a gene: 11. CDR3 loop: CASSPLTSGRAFNIQYF. The CDR3 bases are TGTGCCAGCAGTCCCCTCACTAGCGGGAGGGCCTTTAACATTCAGTACTTC.

This clone was seen just once. This chain uses TRBV19 with TRBJ1-5, with no clear D. The CDR3 runs to 13 residues. V shed 5 bases and J shed 3 bases, with 8 bases lying between them. Germline CDR1 reads LNHDA; CDR2 reads SQIVND (reference sequence). The CDR3 here is CASSEVINQPQHF. As DNA, the CDR3 is TGTGCCAGTAGTGAAGTTATCAATCAGCCCCAGCATTTT.

The chain has TRBV25-1 and TRBJ2-1; no reliable D call. V shed 0 bases and J shed 5 bases, with 11 bases lying between them. Looked up from germline, CDR1 is MGHDK and CDR2 is SYGVNS. CDR3 size: 15 residues. The DNA of the CDR3 is TGTGCCAGCAGTGAATATAAGGGAATGGACAATGAGCAGTTCTTC. It specifies CASSEYKGMDNEQFF. The full variable domain, with the rest looked up from reference TRBV25-1 and TRBJ2-1, is EADIYQTPRYLVIGTGKKITLECSQTMGHDKMYWYQQDPGMELHLIHYSYGVNSTEKGDLSSESTVSRIRTEHFPLTLESARPSHTSQYLCASSEYKGMDNEQFFGPGTRLTVL.

The chain couples TRBV19 to TRBJ1-2, with unresolved D. Trimming shortened V by 1 base and J by 8 bases, and 8 bases separated the two germline ends. In germline, CDR1 is LNHDA, CDR2 SQIVND (reference sequence). This CDR3 comprises 12 residues. The CDR3 here is CASSIGGGGYTF. DNA of the CDR3: TGTGCCAGTAGTATAGGGGGAGGAGGCTACACCTTC.

Only a few counts were recorded for this clone. The chain combines TRBV5-6 with TRBJ1-1, with 7 bases fitting TRBD1. Germline-derived CDR1 and CDR2 are SGHDT and YYEEEE. The CDR3 is 14 residues long. V shed 0 bases, J shed 7 bases, and the junction held 6 bases outside the gene matches. For the CDR3, the DNA is TGTGCCAGCAGCTTGGACAGGGGATGGGGTGAAGCTTTCTTT. Translation gives CASSLDRGWGEAFF. Full variable domain (rest looked up from reference TRBV5-6 and TRBJ1-1): DAGVTQSPTHLIKTRGQQVTLRCSPKSGHDTVSWYQQALGQGPQFIFQYYEEEERQRGNFPDRFSGHQFPNYSSELNVNALLLGDSALYLCASSLDRGWGEAFFGQGTRLTVV.

The sample holds a few counts of this clone. The chain employs TRBV11-2 and TRBJ2-7; no reliable D call. This CDR3 region has 11 residues. Germline assignment: CDR1 SGHAT and CDR2 FQNNGV. Trimming removed 0 bases from V and 8 bases from J, with 5 bases in between. The CDR3 region has the DNA TGTGCCAGCAGCTTAGACTTTAAGCAGTACTTC. It yields the protein CASSLDFKQYF.

The chain has TRBV20-1 and TRBJ1-2, with D hard to call. V lost 6 bases, J lost 4 bases, and 9 bases lay in between. Germline lookup yields CDR1 DFQATT and CDR2 SNEGSKA (reference sequence). This CDR3 contains 11 residues. CDR3 amino acids: CSAPPVYGYTF. The CDR3, as DNA: TGCAGTGCCCCACCCGTCTATGGCTACACCTTC.

The rearrangement links TRBV11-2 to TRBJ2-7, with 15 bases that match TRBD2. The CDR3 is 18 residues long. V was clipped by 0 bases and J by 2 bases; unmatched bases: 5. Germline V lookup: CDR1 SGHAT, CDR2 FQNNGV. In nucleotides, the CDR3 is TGTGCCAGCAGCTTAGATAGGCGGACTAGCGGGAGGGCCTACGAGCAGTACTTC. Translation gives CASSLDRRTSGRAYEQYF. Combining the CDR3 with reference TRBV11-2 and TRBJ2-7 gives the whole variable domain EAGVAQSPRYKIIEKRQSVAFWCNPISGHATLYWYQQILGQGPKLLIQFQNNGVVDDSQLPKDRFSAERLKGVDSTLKIQPAKLEDSAVYLCASSLDRRTSGRAYEQYFGPGTRLTVT.

V gene TRBV7-3 combines with J gene TRBJ2-6; 7 nucleotides line up with TRBD2. The CDR3 runs to 15 residues. Trimming at V came to 4 bases and at J to 2 bases, leaving 2 bases not matched to a gene. Germline CDR1 and CDR2: SGHTA and FQGTGA. CDR3 coding DNA: TGTGCCAGCAGCTCTGGACTAGCTGGGGCCAACGTCCTGACTTTC. Translation gives CASSSGLAGANVLTF.

The genes are TRBV30 and TRBJ1-2, with D uncertain. Germline assignment: CDR1 GTSNPN and CDR2 SVGIG (reference sequence). Trimming took off 3 bases at V and 3 bases at J, with 17 bases between the two ends. The length of the CDR3 is 15 residues. Here the CDR3 DNA reads TGTGCCTGGAGCCCAAACTTCCGCGGGTACTATGGCTACACCTTC. Translation: CAWSPNFRGYYGYTF.

The rearrangement links TRBV9 to TRBJ2-7, with TRBD1 matching 8 bases. CDR3 length equals 15 residues. V was clipped by 4 bases and J by 3 bases; unmatched bases: 9. Germline V gene lookup returns CDR1 SGDLS and CDR2 YYNGEE. The CDR3 DNA sequence: TGTGCCAGCAGCACCGAGGGACAGGAGAACTACGAGCAGTACTTC. Encoded protein: CASSTEGQENYEQYF.

The rearrangement links TRBV28 to TRBJ2-3; no clear D. CDR3 length: 14 residues. CDR1 is MDHEN, CDR2 SYDVKM, per germline. The V end was cut by 6 bases, the J end by 2 bases, with 12 bases between. CDR3 sequence: CASSLVGTTDTQYF. In nucleotides, the CDR3 is TGTGCCAGCAGCTTAGTGGGTACCACAGATACGCAGTATTTT.

V and J are TRBV28 and TRBJ1-1; 9 nucleotides agree with TRBD1. The germline gives CDR1 MDHEN, CDR2 SYDVKM. Trimming at V came to 2 bases and at J to 3 bases, leaving 1 base not matched to a gene. The CDR3 totals 14 residues. The CDR3 loop is CASSLGDRDTEAFF. The CDR3, as DNA: TGTGCCAGCAGTTTAGGGGACAGGGACACTGAAGCTTTCTTT. The full variable domain, with the rest looked up from reference TRBV28 and TRBJ1-1, is DVKVTQSSRYLVKRTGEKVFLECVQDMDHENMFWYRQDPGLGLRLIYFSYDVKMKEKGDIPEGYSVSREKKERFSLILESASTNQTSMYLCASSLGDRDTEAFFGQGTRLTVV.

This clone has a single count. The V call is TRBV7-7, the J call TRBJ1-4, with D possibly TRBD1 on 6 matching bases. The CDR3 is made up of 13 amino acids. The germline CDR1 and CDR2 sequences are SSHAT and FNYEAQ (reference sequence). V was shortened by 5 bases and J by 7 bases, with 11 bases between the two germline ends. The CDR3 sequence: CASSPGTSEKLFF. The CDR3 nucleotides read TGTGCCAGCAGCCCCGGGACATCTGAAAAACTGTTTTTT. Using reference TRBV7-7 and TRBJ1-4 for the parts outside the CDR3, the full variable domain is GAGVSQSPRYKVTKRGQDVTLRCDPISSHATLYWYQQALGQGPEFLTYFNYEAQPDKSGLPSDRFSAERPEGSISTLTIQRTEQRDSAMYRCASSPGTSEKLFFGSGTQLSVL.

V gene TRBV6-5 combines with J gene TRBJ1-3; no definite D call. The V and J ends lost 0 bases and 1 base respectively, with 7 bases between them. Looked up from germline, CDR1 is MNHEY and CDR2 is SVGAGI. This CDR3 has 15 residues. The CDR3 loop is CASSYSTGSGNTIYF. The DNA of the CDR3 is TGTGCCAGCAGTTACTCCACTGGATCTGGAAACACCATATATTTT.

This rearrangement joins TRBV19 to TRBJ2-1; 7 bases line up with TRBD2. The CDR3 contains 13 residues. Germline CDR1 LNHDA, CDR2 SQIVND (reference sequence). After removal of 3 bases from V and 9 bases from J, the junction contained 5 bases not matched to a gene. The CDR3 sequence: CASSMGGLGEQFF. The DNA of the CDR3 is TGTGCCAGTAGTATGGGAGGGCTCGGTGAGCAGTTCTTC.

The J gene is TRBJ2-1, the V gene TRBV18; TRBD2 aligns across 9 bases. V trimming: 1 base; J trimming: 12 bases; junction bases outside the gene matches: 7. CDR1 KGHSH and CDR2 LQKENI come from the germline V gene. The CDR3 is 14 residues long. The CDR3 DNA reads as TGTGCCAGCTCACCACGAGTAGCGGGAGATTGGCAGTTCTTC. This sequence encodes CASSPRVAGDWQFF.

The gene calls are TRBV27 and TRBJ1-1; 8 nucleotides line up with TRBD1. The CDR3 is 14 residues long. Losses at the gene ends were 5 bases for V and 3 bases for J; bases not matched to a gene: 5. Germline CDR1 MNHEY, CDR2 SMNVEV (reference sequence). The CDR3 loop reads CASSPRGLDTEAFF. CDR3 DNA sequence: TGTGCCAGCAGTCCCAGGGGGCTTGACACTGAAGCTTTCTTT.